This T cell receptor beta chain was sequenced for a study of control samples from healthy donors and cancer patients. Assay: immunoSEQ multiplex PCR; the TCRdb copy retains only in-frame clones and omits some. The data show roughly 450,000 clones, with about nine tenths seen just once and 5.5% to 7.5% held by the top ten. The CDR3 extends over 14 amino acids. V was shortened by 3 bases and J by 7 bases, with 13 bases between the two germline ends. Germline CDR1 is SGHTA and CDR2 is FQGNSA. Sequencing was done on a sample of PBMCs. This TCR derives from a man in his forties or fifties with head and neck cancer. The rearrangement joins TRBV7-2 to TRBJ2-1, with D maybe TRBD2 (6 bases). The CDR3 here is CASSFETSWNEQFF. In nucleotides, the CDR3 is TGTGCCAGCAGCTTCGAAACTAGCTGGAATGAGCAGTTCTTC.